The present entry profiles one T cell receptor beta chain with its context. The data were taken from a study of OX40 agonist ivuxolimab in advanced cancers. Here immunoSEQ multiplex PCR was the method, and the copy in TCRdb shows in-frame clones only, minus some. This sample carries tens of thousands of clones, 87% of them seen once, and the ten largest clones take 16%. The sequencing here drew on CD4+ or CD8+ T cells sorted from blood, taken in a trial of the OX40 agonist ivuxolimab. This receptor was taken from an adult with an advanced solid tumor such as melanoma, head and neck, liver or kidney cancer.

This chain's CDR3 is CASKTSSPYEQYF. In DNA, the CDR3 is TGTGCCAGTAAGACTAGTTCCCCCTACGAGCAGTACTTC. The chain combines TRBV2 with TRBJ2-7; D possibly corresponds to TRBD2 (6 bases). The germline CDR1 and CDR2 sequences are SNHLY and FYNNEI. CDR3 length equals 13 residues. V was clipped by 9 bases and J by 2 bases, with 14 bases between them.